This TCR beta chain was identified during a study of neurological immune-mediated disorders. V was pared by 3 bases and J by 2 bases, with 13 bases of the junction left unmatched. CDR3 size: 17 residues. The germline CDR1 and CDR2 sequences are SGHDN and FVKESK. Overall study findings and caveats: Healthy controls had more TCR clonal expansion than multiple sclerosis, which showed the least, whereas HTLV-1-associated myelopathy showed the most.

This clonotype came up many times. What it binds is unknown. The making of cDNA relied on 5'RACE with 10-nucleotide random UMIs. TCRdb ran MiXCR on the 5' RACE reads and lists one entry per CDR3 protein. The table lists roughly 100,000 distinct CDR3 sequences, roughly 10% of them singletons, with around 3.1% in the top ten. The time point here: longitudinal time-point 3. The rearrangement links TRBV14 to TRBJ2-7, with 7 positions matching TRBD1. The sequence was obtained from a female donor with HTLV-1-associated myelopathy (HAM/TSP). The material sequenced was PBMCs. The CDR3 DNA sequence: TGTGCCAGCAGCCAGAGGGCCGGGACAGTAAAAACCTACGAGCAGTACTTC. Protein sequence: CASSQRAGTVKTYEQYF. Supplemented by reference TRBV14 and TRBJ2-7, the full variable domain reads EAGVTQFPSHSVIEKGQTVTLRCDPISGHDNLYWYRRVMGKEIKFLLHFVKESKQDESGMPNNRFLAERTGGTYSTLKVQPAELEDSGVYFCASSQRAGTVKTYEQYFGPGTRLTVT.